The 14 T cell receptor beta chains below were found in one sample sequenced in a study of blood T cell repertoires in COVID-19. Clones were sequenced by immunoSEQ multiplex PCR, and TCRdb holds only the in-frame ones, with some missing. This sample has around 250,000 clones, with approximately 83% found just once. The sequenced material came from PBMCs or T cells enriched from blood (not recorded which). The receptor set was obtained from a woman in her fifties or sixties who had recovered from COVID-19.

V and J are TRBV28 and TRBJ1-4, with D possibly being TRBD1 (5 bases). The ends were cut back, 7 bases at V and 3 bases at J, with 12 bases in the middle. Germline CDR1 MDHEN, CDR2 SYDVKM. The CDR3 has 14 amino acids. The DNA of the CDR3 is TGTGCCAGCACCCTCGGGGGGGCTAATGAAAAACTGTTTTTT. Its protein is CASTLGGANEKLFF.

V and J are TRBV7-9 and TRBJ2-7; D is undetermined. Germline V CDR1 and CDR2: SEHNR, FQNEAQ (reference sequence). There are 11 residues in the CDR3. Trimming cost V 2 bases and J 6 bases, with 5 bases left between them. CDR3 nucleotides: TGTGCCAGCAGCTTAATCGGCGAGCAGTACTTC. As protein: CASSLIGEQYF.

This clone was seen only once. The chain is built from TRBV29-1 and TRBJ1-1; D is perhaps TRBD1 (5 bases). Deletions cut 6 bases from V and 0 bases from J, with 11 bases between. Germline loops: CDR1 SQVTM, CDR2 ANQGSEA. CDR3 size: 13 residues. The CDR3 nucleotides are TGCAGCGTGCAGACGGACATGAACACTGAAGCTTTCTTT. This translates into CSVQTDMNTEAFF.

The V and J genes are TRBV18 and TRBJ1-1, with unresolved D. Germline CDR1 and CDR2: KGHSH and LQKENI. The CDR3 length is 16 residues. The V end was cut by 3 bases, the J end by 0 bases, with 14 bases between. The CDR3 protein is CASSPREVQMNTEAFF. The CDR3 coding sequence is TGTGCCAGCTCACCGAGGGAGGTTCAAATGAACACTGAAGCTTTCTTT.

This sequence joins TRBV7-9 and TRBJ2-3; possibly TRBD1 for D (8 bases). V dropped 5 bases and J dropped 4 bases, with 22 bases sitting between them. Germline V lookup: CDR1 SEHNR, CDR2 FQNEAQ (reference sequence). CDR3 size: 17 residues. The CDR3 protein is CASSPRTGRESSDTQYF. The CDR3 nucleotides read TGTGCCAGCAGCCCTAGGACAGGGAGGGAGTCATCAGATACGCAGTATTTT.

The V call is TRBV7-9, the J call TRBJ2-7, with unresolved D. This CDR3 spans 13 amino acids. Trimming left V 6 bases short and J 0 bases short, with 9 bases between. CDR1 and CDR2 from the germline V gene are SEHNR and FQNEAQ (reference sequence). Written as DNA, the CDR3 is TGTGCCAGCAGAGCCGGTAGCTCCTACGAGCAGTACTTC. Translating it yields CASRAGSSYEQYF.

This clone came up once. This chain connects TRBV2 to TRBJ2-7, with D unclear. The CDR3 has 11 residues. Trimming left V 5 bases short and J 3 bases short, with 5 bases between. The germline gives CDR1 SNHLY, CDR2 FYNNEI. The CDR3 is CASSTYYEQYF. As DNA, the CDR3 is TGTGCCAGCAGTACATACTACGAGCAGTACTTC.

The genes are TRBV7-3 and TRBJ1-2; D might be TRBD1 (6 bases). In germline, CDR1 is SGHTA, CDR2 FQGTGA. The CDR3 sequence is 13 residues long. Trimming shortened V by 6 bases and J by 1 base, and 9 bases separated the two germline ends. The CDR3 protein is CASRQGGNYGYTF. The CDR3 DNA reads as TGTGCCAGCAGGCAAGGGGGTAACTATGGCTACACCTTC. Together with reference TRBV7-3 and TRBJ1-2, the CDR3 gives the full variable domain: GAGVSQTPSNKVTEKGKYVELRCDPISGHTALYWYRQSLGQGPEFLIYFQGTGAADDSGLPNDRFFAVRPEGSVSTLKIQRTERGDSAVYLCASRQGGNYGYTFGSGTRLTVV.

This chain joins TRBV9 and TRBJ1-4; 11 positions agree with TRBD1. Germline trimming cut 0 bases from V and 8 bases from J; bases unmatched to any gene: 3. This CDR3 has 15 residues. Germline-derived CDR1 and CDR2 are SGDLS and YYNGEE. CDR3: CASSVDGTGGEKLFF. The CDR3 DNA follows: TGTGCCAGCAGCGTAGATGGGACAGGGGGAGAAAAACTGTTTTTT.

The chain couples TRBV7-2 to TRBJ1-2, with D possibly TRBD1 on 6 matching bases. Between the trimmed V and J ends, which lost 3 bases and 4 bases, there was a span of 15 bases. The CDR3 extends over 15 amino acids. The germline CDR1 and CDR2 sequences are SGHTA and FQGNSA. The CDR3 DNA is TGTGCCAGCAGCTTTATGGCCGGACAGTCCTATGGCTACACCTTC. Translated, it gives CASSFMAGQSYGYTF.

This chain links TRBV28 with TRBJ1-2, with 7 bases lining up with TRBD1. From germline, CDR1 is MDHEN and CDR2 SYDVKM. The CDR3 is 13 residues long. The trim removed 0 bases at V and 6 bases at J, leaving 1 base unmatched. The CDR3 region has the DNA TGTGCCAGCAGTTTATGGACAGGGAATGGCTACACCTTC. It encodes CASSLWTGNGYTF.

The CDR3 protein is CASSFGQLRSYEQYF. Written as DNA, the CDR3 is TGTGCCAGCAGTTTTGGACAGCTTCGCTCCTACGAGCAGTACTTC. The V and J genes are TRBV3-1 (or the pseudogene TRBV3-2) and TRBJ2-7, with D perhaps matching TRBD1 (6 bases). V shed 6 bases and J shed 0 bases, with 15 bases lying between them. Germline V lookup: CDR1 LGHDT, CDR2 YNNKEL (reference sequence). The CDR3 spans 15 residues.

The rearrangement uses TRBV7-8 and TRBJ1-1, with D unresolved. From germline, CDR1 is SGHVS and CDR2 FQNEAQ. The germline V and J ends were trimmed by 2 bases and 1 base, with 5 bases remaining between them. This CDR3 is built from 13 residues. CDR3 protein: CASSLSGNTEAFF. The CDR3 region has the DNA TGTGCCAGCAGCTTATCCGGGAACACTGAAGCTTTCTTT.

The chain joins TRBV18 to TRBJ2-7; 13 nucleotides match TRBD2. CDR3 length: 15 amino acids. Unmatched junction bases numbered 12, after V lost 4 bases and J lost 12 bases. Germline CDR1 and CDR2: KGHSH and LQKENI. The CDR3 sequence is CASSRGLAGDSGPYF. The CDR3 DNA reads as TGTGCCAGCTCACGCGGACTAGCGGGAGATTCAGGGCCGTACTTC. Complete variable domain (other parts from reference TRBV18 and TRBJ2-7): NAGVMQNPRHLVRRRGQEARLRCSPMKGHSHVYWYRQLPEEGLKFMVYLQKENIIDESGMPKERFSAEFPKEGPSILRIQQVVRGDSAAYFCASSRGLAGDSGPYFGPGTRLTVT.